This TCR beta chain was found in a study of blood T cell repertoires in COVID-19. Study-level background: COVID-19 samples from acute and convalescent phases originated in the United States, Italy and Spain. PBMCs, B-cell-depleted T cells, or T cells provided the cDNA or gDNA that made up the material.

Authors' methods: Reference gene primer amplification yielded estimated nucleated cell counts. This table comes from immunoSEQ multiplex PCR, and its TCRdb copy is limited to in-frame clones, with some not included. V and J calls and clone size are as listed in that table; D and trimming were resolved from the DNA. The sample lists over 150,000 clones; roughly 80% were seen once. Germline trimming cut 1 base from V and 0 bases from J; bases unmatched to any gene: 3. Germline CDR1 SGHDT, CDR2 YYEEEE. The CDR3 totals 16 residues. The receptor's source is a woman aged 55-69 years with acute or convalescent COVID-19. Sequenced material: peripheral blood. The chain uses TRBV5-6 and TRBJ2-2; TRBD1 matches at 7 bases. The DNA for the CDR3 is TGTGCCAGCAGCTTGCTGACAGGGTCGAACACCGGGGAGCTGTTTTTT. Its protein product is CASSLLTGSNTGELFF.